The 14 T cell receptor beta chains presented below share a single source sample, sequenced in a study of T-cell memory formation after mild COVID-19. MiXCR, run by TCRdb on the 5' RACE reads, gives a single entry per CDR3 protein. The data show 200,000 to 300,000 distinct CDR3 sequences, around 10% seen once. The sequenced material came from PBMCs or a T cell subset sorted from them (not recorded which). All receptors come from a man aged 18 to 29 who had mild COVID-19 (a few samples of this study predate the infection). Cell type and time point are not known.

Ten or more counts support this clonotype. The chain carries TRBV7-2 and TRBJ2-1; 11 nucleotides match TRBD2. CDR3 length: 16 amino acids. V gave up 1 base and J gave up 5 bases; unmatched junction bases: 4. From germline, CDR1 is SGHTA and CDR2 FQGNSA. The CDR3 DNA follows: TGTGCCAGCAGCTTAGGGGGGACTAGCGGTAACAATGAGCAGTTCTTC. It is translated as CASSLGGTSGNNEQFF.

The chain couples TRBV4-3 to TRBJ2-1, with TRBD1 matching 10 bases. The V gene end was trimmed by 0 bases and the J gene end by 5 bases; junction bases not matched to a gene: 4. CDR1 is LGHNA and CDR2 is YSLEER in the germline V gene. CDR3 length: 16 residues. CDR3 in amino acids: CASSQDTGTGDNEQFF. The CDR3 bases are TGCGCCAGCAGCCAAGATACCGGGACAGGGGACAATGAGCAGTTCTTC.

The table lists this clonotype with many counts. CDR3 bases: TGTGCCAGCAGCGCCGGACTAGCGGGGGCCTCATCCTACGAGCAGTACTTC. Amino acids: CASSAGLAGASSYEQYF. The chain carries TRBV7-9 and TRBJ2-7, with 13 nucleotides matching TRBD2. V trimming: 5 bases; J trimming: 1 base; junction bases outside the gene matches: 8. The germline CDR1 and CDR2 sequences are SEHNR and FQNEAQ (reference sequence). The length of the CDR3 is 17 residues.

This chain uses TRBV10-3 with TRBJ2-7; maybe TRBD2 (5 bases). The germline V gene has CDR1 ENHRY and CDR2 SYGVKD. This CDR3 comprises 12 residues. Trimming pared 5 bases from V and 3 bases from J, leaving 8 bases between. CDR3 in DNA: TGTGCCATCAGTACGGGAAACTACGAGCAGTACGTC. Amino acids: CAISTGNYEQYV.

V is TRBV6-1 and J is TRBJ2-2, with D tentatively TRBD2 (5 bases). Trimming pared 8 bases from V and 5 bases from J, leaving 21 bases between. The length of the CDR3 is 16 residues. Germline CDR1 and CDR2: MNHNS and SASEGT. The CDR3, as DNA: TGTGCCAGCCCTAAACCCGAGACCTTAGCGACCGGGGAGCTGTTTTTT. Encoded protein: CASPKPETLATGELFF.

The sample holds a few counts of this clonotype. This chain links TRBV7-6 with TRBJ2-1, with 9 bases aligning to TRBD2. Unmatched junction bases numbered 12, after V lost 5 bases and J lost 7 bases. The CDR3 extends over 16 amino acids. Per germline, CDR1 SGHVS and CDR2 FNYEAQ. This chain's CDR3 is CASSVLAGAPRNEQFF. In DNA form, the CDR3 reads TGTGCCAGCAGCGTTTTAGCGGGGGCCCCGCGAAATGAGCAGTTCTTC. The full variable domain, in which reference TRBV7-6 and TRBJ2-1 provide the parts outside the CDR3, is GAGVSQSPRYKVTKRGQDVALRCDPISGHVSLYWYRQALGQGPEFLTYFNYEAQQDKSGLPNDRFSAERPEGSISTLTIQRTEQRDSAMYRCASSVLAGAPRNEQFFGPGTRLTVL.

This clonotype was counted only a few times. The chain carries TRBV6-2 or TRBV6-3 and TRBJ2-5; TRBD2 matches 11 bases. J gave up 1 base and V 7 bases, and 5 bases lay outside the gene matches. The CDR3 spans 15 residues. Germline lookup yields CDR1 MNHEY and CDR2 SVGEGT. CDR3 DNA sequence: TGTGCCAGCAATCCTCTAGCGGGGGGCCAAGAGACCCAGTACTTC. As protein: CASNPLAGGQETQYF.

The chain is built from TRBV20-1 and TRBJ1-4; perhaps TRBD1 as D (6 bases). This CDR3 region has 16 residues. CDR1 and CDR2 from the germline V gene are DFQATT and SNEGSKA (reference sequence). Between the trimmed V and J ends, which lost 1 base and 4 bases, there was a span of 16 bases. CDR3 nucleotides: TGCAGTGCTAGAGCTTTTACAGGGTTTGGTAATGAAAAACTGTTTTTT. It is translated as CSARAFTGFGNEKLFF.

This clonotype showed up just a few times. V gene TRBV19 combines with J gene TRBJ1-4; D is undetermined. The germline V and J ends were trimmed by 7 bases and 8 bases, with 11 bases remaining between them. This CDR3 has 12 amino acids. Germline V gene sequence: CDR1 LNHDA, CDR2 SQIVND (reference sequence). The CDR3 loop is CASTSFKEKLFF. In DNA form, the CDR3 reads TGTGCCAGTACATCGTTCAAGGAAAAACTGTTTTTT.

The V gene is TRBV5-1, the J gene TRBJ2-7; 9 nucleotides match TRBD1. The CDR3 has 16 amino acids. J lost 3 bases, V lost 4 bases, and 11 bases had no gene match. From germline, CDR1 is SGHRS and CDR2 YFSETQ. The CDR3 here is CASSLNTGGVHYEQYF. CDR3 coding DNA: TGCGCCAGCAGCCTAAATACAGGGGGCGTTCACTACGAGCAGTACTTC. The entire variable domain, with the rest obtained from reference TRBV5-1 and TRBJ2-7, is as follows: KAGVTQTPRYLIKTRGQQVTLSCSPISGHRSVSWYQQTPGQGLQFLFEYFSETQRNKGNFPGRFSGRQFSNSRSEMNVSTLELGDSALYLCASSLNTGGVHYEQYFGPGTRLTVT.

This clonotype was seen a few times. The rearrangement uses TRBV3-1 and TRBJ2-5; weak D call: TRBD2 (5 bases). With 4 bases removed from V and 4 bases from J, the gap between germline ends came to 13 bases. Germline V gene lookup returns CDR1 LGHDT and CDR2 YNNKEL (reference sequence). The length of the CDR3 is 14 residues. Written as DNA, the CDR3 is TGTGCCAGCAGCCCCCGGGCAGCGGTAGAGACCCAGTACTTC. Its protein product is CASSPRAAVETQYF.

The rearrangement links TRBV7-8 to TRBJ2-2; tentative D call: TRBD1 (5 bases). The CDR3 loop spans 14 amino acids. The V gene lost 5 bases and the J gene lost 4 bases, with 11 bases spanning the gap. Germline CDR1 reads SGHVS; CDR2 reads FQNEAQ. CDR3 nucleotide sequence: TGTGCCAGCAGCCTCAACCAGGGCACCGGGGAGCTGTTTTTT. This sequence encodes CASSLNQGTGELFF.

This clonotype has more than one count but fewer than ten. The chain employs TRBV4-1 and TRBJ1-2, with a tentative D call TRBD1 (5 bases). Germline loops: CDR1 MGHRA, CDR2 YSYEKL. Trimming removed 0 bases at V and 8 bases at J, with 16 bases between. The CDR3 consists of 15 residues. The CDR3 loop is CASSQEAGGLGGYTF. For the CDR3, the DNA is TGCGCCAGCAGCCAAGAGGCTGGGGGACTAGGGGGCTACACCTTC.

The V and J genes are TRBV6-5 and TRBJ1-6; 10 nucleotides match TRBD1. V gave up 5 bases and J gave up 10 bases; unmatched junction bases: 5. Germline V CDR1 and CDR2: MNHEY, SVGAGI. This CDR3 spans 14 amino acids. CDR3 residues: CASSGGQGRSPLHF. The DNA of the CDR3 is TGTGCCAGCAGTGGGGGACAGGGGAGGTCACCCCTCCACTTT.